This T cell receptor (beta chain) came from a study of blood T cell repertoires in COVID-19. About the research overall: COVID-19 samples from acute and convalescent phases originated in the United States, Italy and Spain.

Clones were read by immunoSEQ multiplex PCR, and TCRdb kept only the in-frame ones, dropping some. Among about 220,000 clones, approximately 84% were seen once, and the ten largest hold roughly 15%. Trimming removed 0 bases at V and 6 bases at J, with 10 bases between. The V gene's germline CDR1 is SGDLS and CDR2 YYNGEE. This CDR3 spans 14 amino acids. Clinical history reported by participants formed the basis on which cohorts were assigned. Input material: PBMCs or T cells enriched from blood (not recorded which). The chain links TRBV9 to TRBJ2-1; D is undetermined. The TCR comes from a man between 35 and 55 years old who had recovered from COVID-19. In DNA, the CDR3 is TGTGCCAGCAGCGTAGACCCCCTAATCAATGAGCAGTTCTTC. It is translated as CASSVDPLINEQFF.